A single sample gave rise to the 14 T cell receptor beta chains below, sequenced in a study of shared clonotypes between healthy human individuals. Libraries were prepared by immunoSEQ multiplex PCR; TCRdb keeps only in-frame clonotypes and omits some of them. Of approximately 1,000,000 clones detected, 60% to 80% appear once; the ten largest clones hold more than 0.85%. Specimen: memory CD4+ T cells from PBMCs. Subset: CD45RA-negative fraction. The receptors stem from a man aged 18 to 29 in good health. Some clones in this sample may be carry-over from other donors' samples.

Comments on this clone: Other DNA sequences in this sample translate to the same CDR3. The chain combines TRBV7-6 with TRBJ2-5, with D perhaps TRBD1 or TRBD2 (5 bases each). V dropped 1 base and J dropped 5 bases, with 17 bases sitting between them. Per the germline V gene, CDR1 is SGHVS and CDR2 is FNYEAQ. The CDR3 has 16 amino acids. Here the CDR3 reads CASSLVFSGRGETQYF. As DNA, the CDR3 is TGTGCCAGCAGCTTAGTTTTCTCAGGGAGAGGGGAGACCCAGTACTTC.

A word on this clone: Additional DNA sequences in this sample encode the identical CDR3. CDR3 residues: CASSLVAGNEKLFF. The DNA of the CDR3 is TGCGCCAGCAGCTTGGTAGCAGGGAATGAAAAACTGTTTTTT. V gene TRBV5-1 combines with J gene TRBJ1-4, with D possibly TRBD1 on 5 matching bases. Germline CDR1 is SGHRS and CDR2 is YFSETQ. This CDR3 contains 14 residues. The V gene lost 0 bases and the J gene lost 5 bases, with 8 bases spanning the gap.

This clone has just one count. The sample has other DNA sequences that encode this CDR3 too. The V gene is TRBV7-7, the J gene TRBJ1-1, with unresolved D. Germline V gene sequence: CDR1 SSHAT, CDR2 FNYEAQ (reference sequence). The CDR3 has 13 amino acids. Trimming pared 2 bases from V and 2 bases from J, leaving 6 bases between. The CDR3 sequence is CASSLSGNTEAFF. The CDR3 DNA reads as TGTGCCAGCAGCTTATCAGGAAACACTGAAGCTTTCTTT.

The CDR3 sequence is CASSRSSGQIAFF. CDR3 nucleotide sequence: TGTGCCAGCAGCCGCTCCTCAGGGCAGATAGCTTTCTTT. This chain uses TRBV9 with TRBJ1-1, with D maybe TRBD1 (5 bases). The ends were cut back, 4 bases at V and 10 bases at J, with 17 bases in the middle. CDR3 length: 13 residues. The germline gives CDR1 SGDLS, CDR2 YYNGEE.

The chain couples TRBV2 to TRBJ1-6; D gene uncertain. Trimming took 1 base from V and 8 from J, leaving 12 bases between them. Germline V gene data show CDR1 as SNHLY and CDR2 as FYNNEI. The CDR3 contains 15 residues. CDR3 region: CASSEGGGVYSPLHF. In DNA form, the CDR3 reads TGTGCCAGCAGTGAAGGGGGAGGTGTGTATTCACCCCTCCACTTT.

V gene TRBV2 combines with J gene TRBJ2-7; D tentatively reads TRBD1 or TRBD2 (5 bases each). Trimming stripped 0 bases from V and 3 bases from J, with 12 bases between. Germline V lookup: CDR1 SNHLY, CDR2 FYNNEI. This CDR3 spans 15 amino acids. The CDR3: CASSEASGTGYEQYF. The CDR3 coding sequence is TGTGCCAGCAGTGAAGCCTCGGGGACGGGCTACGAGCAGTACTTC.

J is TRBJ1-2 and V is TRBV28, with a possible D match to TRBD1 (5 bases). Germline lookup yields CDR1 MDHEN and CDR2 SYDVKM. V was cut by 6 bases and J by 3 bases, with 14 bases left in between. This CDR3 comprises 14 residues. Here the CDR3 reads CASSLLSGHYGYTF. The CDR3 DNA reads TGTGCCAGCAGCCTTTTGTCGGGGCACTATGGCTACACCTTC.

The chain is built from TRBV28 and TRBJ1-1; 7 positions agree with TRBD1. CDR1 is MDHEN, CDR2 SYDVKM, per germline. The V gene end was trimmed by 5 bases and the J gene end by 3 bases; junction bases not matched to a gene: 9. This CDR3 spans 15 amino acids. CDR3 region: CASSPATGSYTEAFF. CDR3 coding DNA: TGTGCCAGCAGTCCAGCGACAGGGTCTTACACTGAAGCTTTCTTT. The full variable domain, with the rest looked up from reference TRBV28 and TRBJ1-1, is DVKVTQSSRYLVKRTGEKVFLECVQDMDHENMFWYRQDPGLGLRLIYFSYDVKMKEKGDIPEGYSVSREKKERFSLILESASTNQTSMYLCASSPATGSYTEAFFGQGTRLTVV.

The chain uses TRBV5-5 and TRBJ2-1; D not certain. The CDR3 covers 16 residues. Looked up from germline, CDR1 is SGHKS and CDR2 is YYEKEE (reference sequence). The V end was cut by 1 base, the J end by 0 bases, with 11 bases between. Written as DNA, the CDR3 is TGTGCCAGCAGCTTGATGGGCAGCAGCTCCTACAATGAGCAGTTCTTC. It translates to CASSLMGSSSYNEQFF.

This chain uses TRBV6-1 with TRBJ1-1; the D gene is possibly TRBD1 (5 bases). The V gene's germline CDR1 is MNHNS and CDR2 SASEGT. The CDR3 runs 13 residues. V lost 2 bases and J lost 11, with 15 bases in between. The CDR3 protein is CASSESGGRVAFF. The CDR3 DNA follows: TGTGCCAGCAGTGAATCGGGGGGACGAGTGGCTTTCTTT.

This clone occurred once. J is TRBJ1-4 and V is TRBV4-1; D is perhaps TRBD1 (5 bases). Germline assignment: CDR1 MGHRA and CDR2 YSYEKL. The CDR3 totals 16 residues. V was clipped by 0 bases and J by 5 bases, with 13 bases between them. CDR3 protein: CASSQDPRQLNEKLFF. CDR3 bases: TGCGCCAGCAGCCAAGATCCTCGACAGCTGAATGAAAAACTGTTTTTT.

Many counts were recorded for this clone. Written as DNA, the CDR3 is TGTGCCAGCAGTTACGTCCCGGGGTTTGGGTACGAAAAACTGTTTTTT. This translates into CASSYVPGFGYEKLFF. The chain has TRBV6-6 and TRBJ1-4; no firm D call. Trimming removed 2 bases at V and 8 bases at J, with 18 bases between. Germline lookup yields CDR1 MNHNY and CDR2 SVGAGI (reference sequence). This CDR3 contains 16 residues.

CDR3 nucleotide sequence: TGTGCCAGCAGCAACCGGGACAGGGGAAACTACGAGCAGTACTTC. It specifies CASSNRDRGNYEQYF. This chain connects TRBV11-2 to TRBJ2-7; 10 bases line up with TRBD1. This CDR3 contains 15 residues. CDR1 SGHAT and CDR2 FQNNGV come from the germline V gene. With 5 bases clipped from V and 3 bases from J, the junction kept 7 bases outside the gene matches.

The chain carries TRBV5-4 and TRBJ2-7; D unresolved. The CDR3 length is 14 residues. The ends were cut back, 4 bases at V and 0 bases at J, with 11 bases in the middle. Per the germline V gene, CDR1 is SGHNT and CDR2 is YYREEE (reference sequence). CDR3 DNA sequence: TGTGCCAGCAGCCAACAGAGCTTCTCCTACGAGCAGTACTTC. Its translation is CASSQQSFSYEQYF.